This TCR beta chain was retrieved from a study of blood T cell repertoires in COVID-19. On the study more broadly: COVID-19 samples from acute and convalescent phases originated in the United States, Italy and Spain.

Some clones are missing from TCRdb's copy, which holds only in-frame ones; the method was immunoSEQ multiplex PCR. The profile shows tens of thousands of clones, 75% to 90% of them singletons. This CDR3 is built from 11 residues. V trimming: 6 bases; J trimming: 4 bases; junction bases outside the gene matches: 1. CDR1 SQVTM and CDR2 ANQGSEA come from the germline V gene. The specimen was peripheral blood. The source is a man in his fifties or sixties with COVID-19, enrolled during active disease. This chain connects TRBV29-1 to TRBJ2-5; 8 positions agree with TRBD2. The DNA for the CDR3 is TGCAGCGTCCGGGAGGGAGAGACCCAGTACTTC. The encoded protein is CSVREGETQYF.